This T cell receptor (beta chain) emerged from a study of neurological immune-mediated disorders (dated by TCRdb to between 2018 and 2020). For context, the study as a whole: Using UMI-based sequencing, the study compared peripheral blood TCR-beta repertoires from patients with HTLV-I-associated myelopathy (HAM/TSP), patients with multiple sclerosis, and healthy controls. Alongside PBMC samples, the set of fewer than 110 TCR-beta libraries contained longitudinal samples, technical triplicates, and paired CD4+ and CD8+ T-cell subsets that had been sorted. Of the 68 subjects in the cohort, some 15 were HAM/TSP patients, some 34 were multiple sclerosis patients, and about 20 were healthy controls.

Ten or more counts support this clonotype. The target of this receptor is not known. No quality values exist for individual bases; no much larger clone is one base distant. To synthesize cDNA, template-switch 5'RACE was performed with a primer carrying a 10-nucleotide random unique molecular identifier so that each TCR transcript was tagged. Over 200 million TCR-beta sequences, covering 15-18 subjects, were produced in each sequencing run. The RNeasy kit was used to extract total RNA. The KAPA Real-time Library Amplification kit was used to amplify TCR-beta VDJ regions with primers targeting the TCR constant region and the 5'RACE anchor. A first PCR added sample indexes and Illumina adaptors, and a second PCR then raised library yield. After Ampure bead purification, the TCR product of roughly 650 bp was size-selected on a 2% E-gel SizeSelection system. Library quality was checked on a Bioanalyzer, concentration was measured with Qubit, and libraries were quantified with the Kapa Library Quantification kit before pooling. An Illumina HiSeq 2500 was used to sequence the libraries paired-end at 2 x 150 bp. To increase sequence diversity, roughly 24-31% phiX was spiked into each library pool. The authors processed their data as follows. The quality-filtered reads were processed with the UMI-based MiGEC pipeline, whose error correction step removed more than 90% of the raw TCR sequences. IMGT germline references were used for alignment of VDJ genes, and clonotypes were defined by a unique CDR3 amino acid sequence together with V-J genes. Clonal expansion, Shannon diversity, and CDR3 relatedness (CalcPairwiseDistances, ClusterSamples) were evaluated with VDJtools, and phylogenetic trees were built with CLCbio workbench. Using coefficient-of-variation modelling across technical triplicates, the study counted a clone as expanded if it had at least 8 unique UMIs. TCRdb handled the public reads itself, with Q25 trimming in fastp and clone calling in MiXCR, and kept productive beta chains. CDR3 protein sequences are deduplicated, and each keeps its most common genes and DNA. What appears here as the V and J calls and clone size reflects TCRdb's work, not the paper's. The sample table contains 50,000 or so distinct CDR3 sequences; only one count was recorded for 10% of them. Over 20% of the sample is held by the ten biggest clonotypes.

Libraries from unsorted PBMCs were made from 2 million PBMCs kept in RNAlater at -80 degrees C until RNA extraction. Peripheral blood was subjected to Ficoll-Hypaque density gradient centrifugation to isolate PBMCs, which were then cryopreserved in liquid nitrogen. Per the germline V gene, MGHDK is the CDR1 and SYGVNS is the CDR2. V gives up 7 bases and J gives up 9 bases, and the segment between their germline ends measures 10 bases. There are 11 amino acids in the CDR3, from cysteine to phenylalanine inclusive. The kept DNA is CDR3 alone, 33 bases in frame from the first base. The paper as a whole reports these results and caveats: No identical CDR3 amino acid sequences were shared among expanded clones across subjects, suggesting private TCR-beta repertoires in all groups. The highest TCR clonal expansion was observed in HAM/TSP patients, whereas the lowest was observed in MS patients, even when compared with healthy controls.

The chain is made from TRBV25-1 and TRBJ2-1; TRBD2 is a possible D gene, resting on 6 matching bases. Sample: PBMCs. The sequence came from a woman aged 40 to 49 with HTLV-1-associated myelopathy (HAM/TSP). CDR3 region: CASTLGGEQFF. Read as DNA, the sequence is TGTGCCAGCACCCTCGGGGGTGAGCAGTTCTTC.